The following is a T cell receptor beta chain sequence with its context. As yet, its antigen is unknown. Germline V gives CDR1 SGHAT, CDR2 FQNNGV. V gave up 10 bases and J gave up 4 bases; unmatched junction bases: 13. The CDR3 has 14 residues. This sample stems from a study of cytomegalovirus exposure and HLA in healthy donors. Study-level results: For most TCR beta V segments, an earlier analysis put the productive rate at about 87% or about 30% of the time.

Primers for the PCR totalled 60 Vbeta and 13 Jbeta. Assay: immunoSEQ multiplex PCR; the TCRdb copy retains only in-frame clones and omits some. The top ten clones hold 3% of a sample with around 160,000 clones, approximately 78% of them seen once. Healthy bone marrow donors formed the donor group. The chain has TRBV11-2 and TRBJ2-7, with 7 bases that match TRBD1. The receptor was derived from a man in his forties in good health and CMV-seropositive. Sequencing used PBMCs. CDR3 DNA sequence: TGTGCCACGACAGGGCCTCCTTTTATATACGAGCAGTACTTC. It encodes CATTGPPFIYEQYF.